One and the same sample provided the 30 T cell receptor beta chains below, sequenced in a study of blood T cell repertoires in COVID-19. The repertoire was sequenced with immunoSEQ multiplex PCR; TCRdb's copy has only in-frame clones and lacks some. This table holds roughly 170,000 clones, 74% found once. Sequencing was done on a sample of peripheral blood. The receptor source for this set is a woman older than 75 with acute or convalescent COVID-19.

V and J are TRBV5-4 and TRBJ2-7; tentatively, D is TRBD1 (5 bases). Trimming pared 0 bases from V and 3 bases from J, leaving 7 bases between. The CDR3 loop spans 13 amino acids. Germline V CDR1 and CDR2: SGHNT, YYREEE (reference sequence). The CDR3 nucleotides read TGTGCCAGCAGCTTGGTAGACAGCTACGAGCAGTACTTC. It codes for CASSLVDSYEQYF.

The chain combines TRBV3-1 (or the pseudogene TRBV3-2) with TRBJ1-1; 9 nucleotides align to TRBD1. Unmatched junction bases numbered 0, after V lost 0 bases and J lost 10 bases. Germline values: CDR1 LGHDT, CDR2 YNNKEL (reference sequence). This CDR3 region has 12 residues. This chain's CDR3 is CASSQEDRGAFF. The DNA of the CDR3 is TGTGCCAGCAGCCAAGAGGACAGGGGAGCTTTCTTT.

Written as DNA, the CDR3 is TGTGCCAGCAGCCCGACAGTGCTAGCGACAAAGAGCTCCTACAATGAGCAGTTCTTC. Its protein is CASSPTVLATKSSYNEQFF. The rearrangement uses TRBV7-9 and TRBJ2-1; TRBD2 is a possible D gene (6 bases). The CDR3 is 19 residues long. Deletions cut 5 bases from V and 0 bases from J, with 23 bases between. Germline V gene data show CDR1 as SEHNR and CDR2 as FQNEAQ (reference sequence).

This clone was seen more than once but under ten times. The chain employs TRBV4-2 and TRBJ2-7, with D unresolved. Germline V CDR1 and CDR2: LGHNA, YNFKEQ. V was pared by 1 base and J by 0 bases, with 19 bases between. CDR3 length equals 18 residues. CDR3 DNA sequence: TGTGCCAGCAGCCAAGTCGTTTCTAGGAGCCTTCTCTCCTACGAGCAGTACTTC. It encodes CASSQVVSRSLLSYEQYF.

This CDR3 reads CASMTSGTSGSRNTGELFF. As DNA, the CDR3 is TGTGCCAGCATGACGTCCGGGACTAGCGGGAGTAGGAACACCGGGGAGCTGTTTTTT. The V gene is TRBV2, the J gene TRBJ2-2; the match to TRBD2 covers 14 bases. V dropped 7 bases and J dropped 1; count of bases not matched to a gene: 11. The germline V gene has CDR1 SNHLY and CDR2 FYNNEI. The CDR3 is made up of 19 amino acids.

The chain links TRBV29-1 to TRBJ2-1, with 15 bases identical to TRBD2. J was trimmed by 10 bases and V by 1 base; bases with no gene match: 11. CDR1 SQVTM and CDR2 ANQGSEA come from the germline V gene. The CDR3 is 17 residues long. Here the CDR3 reads CSVEVHPGLAGGGEQFF. The DNA for the CDR3 is TGCAGCGTTGAAGTTCACCCGGGACTAGCGGGAGGCGGAGAGCAGTTCTTC.

The genes are TRBV7-8 and TRBJ2-6; the D gene is possibly TRBD2 (6 bases). This CDR3 is built from 16 residues. Germline loops: CDR1 SGHVS, CDR2 FQNEAQ. Trimming removed 3 bases at V and 0 bases at J, with 9 bases between. This CDR3 is CASSFSGLSGANVLTF. The DNA for the CDR3 is TGTGCCAGCAGCTTCTCGGGACTCTCTGGGGCCAACGTCCTGACTTTC.

The chain joins TRBV9 to TRBJ2-3, with D perhaps matching TRBD1 (5 bases). The CDR3 runs 14 residues. V was pared by 4 bases and J by 4 bases, with 13 bases between. Germline V gene data show CDR1 as SGDLS and CDR2 as YYNGEE. CDR3: CASSPRVGADTQYF. The CDR3 nucleotides are TGTGCCAGCAGCCCCCGAGTAGGGGCAGATACGCAGTATTTT.

This sequence joins TRBV2 and TRBJ2-7; 9 bases are a match to TRBD2. Trimming took 8 bases from V and 0 from J; bases not matched to a gene: 11. The CDR3 is 16 amino acids. Germline V gives CDR1 SNHLY, CDR2 FYNNEI. CDR3 nucleotide sequence: TGTGCCAGCTCTGAGGTTCTAGCGGGATCCTCCTACGAGCAGTACTTC. Translation: CASSEVLAGSSYEQYF.

This clone was detected only a few times. The V and J genes are TRBV2 and TRBJ1-5, with a tentative D call TRBD1 (6 bases). The V gene lost 5 bases and the J gene lost 9 bases, with 14 bases spanning the gap. The CDR3 contains 13 residues. The germline V gene encodes CDR1 SNHLY and CDR2 FYNNEI. The CDR3 protein is CASSQGWGRPQHF. The DNA for the CDR3 is TGTGCCAGCAGTCAGGGGTGGGGGCGGCCCCAGCATTTT.

The chain joins TRBV18 to TRBJ2-1, with TRBD1 identical over 7 bases. Germline V gives CDR1 KGHSH, CDR2 LQKENI. The CDR3 has 15 residues. Germline trimming cut 3 bases from V and 7 bases from J; bases unmatched to any gene: 9. CDR3 in DNA: TGTGCCAGCTCACCGGCAGGGGGTTTTCAAAATGAGCAGTTCTTC. It is translated as CASSPAGGFQNEQFF.

The gene calls are TRBV19 and TRBJ2-3, with 9 bases fitting TRBD2. Trimming removed 8 bases from V and 5 bases from J; junction bases left unmatched: 8. The germline V gene has CDR1 LNHDA and CDR2 SQIVND (reference sequence). This CDR3 region has 14 residues. Here the CDR3 DNA reads TGTGCCAGTCGTGCGGGAGGGCCCAGAGATACGCAGTATTTT. This encodes CASRAGGPRDTQYF.

The chain uses TRBV7-8 and TRBJ2-2; maybe TRBD1 (6 bases). Trimming left V 2 bases short and J 6 bases short, with 16 bases between. Germline V lookup: CDR1 SGHVS, CDR2 FQNEAQ. CDR3 length: 16 residues. The CDR3 loop reads CASSLFAGVNPGELFF. The CDR3 bases are TGTGCCAGCAGCTTATTTGCAGGGGTCAACCCCGGGGAGCTGTTTTTT.

The chain recombines TRBV9 with TRBJ2-3; D possibly corresponds to TRBD1 (6 bases). Germline-derived CDR1 and CDR2 are SGDLS and YYNGEE. The CDR3 spans 15 residues. The germline V and J ends were trimmed by 1 base and 1 base, with 10 bases remaining between them. The CDR3: CASSVWGQRTDTQYF. In nucleotides, the CDR3 is TGTGCCAGCAGCGTATGGGGGCAGCGCACAGATACGCAGTATTTT.

The chain uses TRBV7-8 and TRBJ2-5; D remains ambiguous. This CDR3 contains 13 residues. Germline CDR1 is SGHVS and CDR2 is FQNEAQ. The ends were cut back, 5 bases at V and 2 bases at J, with 9 bases in the middle. This CDR3 is CASSRASQETQYF. The CDR3 coding sequence is TGTGCCAGCAGCCGGGCCTCACAAGAGACCCAGTACTTC.

The rearrangement links TRBV4-2 to TRBJ2-4; TRBD1 aligns across 8 bases. After removal of 6 bases from V and 8 bases from J, the junction contained 6 bases not matched to a gene. The V gene's germline CDR1 is LGHNA and CDR2 YNFKEQ. The CDR3 contains 13 residues. The CDR3 reads CASRSTGADIQYF. As DNA, the CDR3 is TGTGCCAGCAGATCGACAGGGGCGGACATTCAGTACTTC.

This clone was observed a few times. V gene TRBV7-9 combines with J gene TRBJ2-7, with D maybe TRBD2 (5 bases). This CDR3 region has 15 residues. Germline V gene sequence: CDR1 SEHNR, CDR2 FQNEAQ (reference sequence). The germline V and J ends were trimmed by 1 base and 3 bases, with 13 bases remaining between them. CDR3 amino acids: CASSLGGQIGYEQYF. Here the CDR3 DNA reads TGTGCCAGCAGCTTAGGAGGGCAGATAGGCTACGAGCAGTACTTC.

This clone has more than one count but fewer than ten. V gene TRBV5-6 combines with J gene TRBJ2-5, with 11 bases lining up with TRBD2. The CDR3 consists of 16 residues. CDR1 and CDR2 (germline): SGHDT, YYEEEE. Losses at the gene ends were 3 bases for V and 2 bases for J; bases not matched to a gene: 6. The CDR3 bases are TGTGCCAGCAGCTCCGGGACTAGCGGACCTCAAGAGACCCAGTACTTC. Amino acids: CASSSGTSGPQETQYF.

The chain combines TRBV19 with TRBJ1-5, with TRBD1 as a possible D gene (6 bases). Trimming cost V 9 bases and J 5 bases, with 23 bases left between them. The CDR3 has 16 amino acids. Looked up from germline, CDR1 is LNHDA and CDR2 is SQIVND (reference sequence). The CDR3 loop is CASTVRGGLIDQPQHF. The CDR3 nucleotides are TGTGCCAGCACCGTGAGGGGGGGGTTAATCGATCAGCCCCAGCATTTT.

The chain is built from TRBV7-6 and TRBJ1-5; possibly TRBD1 for D (6 bases). Looked up from germline, CDR1 is SGHVS and CDR2 is FNYEAQ. Trimming pared 2 bases from V and 2 bases from J, leaving 10 bases between. This CDR3 has 15 residues. The CDR3 region is CASSLTGFGNQPQHF. CDR3 DNA: TGTGCCAGCAGCTTAACAGGGTTCGGCAATCAGCCCCAGCATTTT.

The chain joins TRBV7-9 to TRBJ2-1, with D possibly being TRBD2 (5 bases). Germline V gene data show CDR1 as SEHNR and CDR2 as FQNEAQ (reference sequence). Trimming took 4 bases from V and 6 from J, leaving 16 bases between them. CDR3 length: 15 residues. CDR3 bases: TGTGCCAGCAGCTCACAGTTTACGAGCGGCAATGAGCAGTTCTTC. Translated, it gives CASSSQFTSGNEQFF. Looking up the rest from reference TRBV7-9 and TRBJ2-1 gives the full variable domain: DTGVSQNPRHKITKRGQNVTFRCDPISEHNRLYWYRQTLGQGPEFLTYFQNEAQLEKSRLLSDRFSAERPKGSFSTLEIQRTEQGDSAMYLCASSSQFTSGNEQFFGPGTRLTVL.

This clone was detected a few times. CDR3 sequence reads: CASSPEGSSTNYGYTF. In DNA form, the CDR3 reads TGCGCCAGCAGCCCCGAGGGAAGTAGTACTAACTATGGCTACACCTTC. V usage is TRBV5-1 and J usage is TRBJ1-2; no definite D call. The V end was cut by 4 bases, the J end by 0 bases, with 16 bases between. The CDR3 sequence is 16 residues long. Per germline, CDR1 SGHRS and CDR2 YFSETQ.

This clone has a handful of counts. The chain links TRBV14 to TRBJ2-1; TRBD2 agrees at 13 bases. With V trimmed by 4 bases and J by 9 bases, 3 bases remained unmatched. This CDR3 has 14 residues. From germline, CDR1 is SGHDN and CDR2 FVKESK. The CDR3 is CASSLLAGGIEQFF. CDR3 sequence (DNA): TGTGCCAGCAGCCTACTAGCGGGGGGGATTGAGCAGTTCTTC.

The gene calls are TRBV7-3 and TRBJ2-5; TRBD2 matches at 11 bases. The CDR3 sequence is 17 residues long. V shed 2 bases and J 4 bases; nucleotides not matched to a gene: 9. The germline gives CDR1 SGHTA, CDR2 FQGTGA. In DNA, the CDR3 is TGTGCCAGCAGCTTACATGGTAGCGGGAGGGCCGGAGAGACCCAGTACTTC. Amino acids: CASSLHGSGRAGETQYF.

This chain links TRBV6-5 with TRBJ1-5; D ambiguous. CDR3 length: 14 residues. Germline V lookup: CDR1 MNHEY, CDR2 SVGAGI. The ends were cut back, 7 bases at V and 5 bases at J, with 15 bases in the middle. CDR3 region: CASTDSRRDQPQHF. CDR3 coding DNA: TGTGCCAGCACAGATTCGAGACGGGATCAGCCCCAGCATTTT.

This clone was seen more than once but under ten times. The V call is TRBV7-9, the J call TRBJ1-2; no clear D gene. CDR1 and CDR2 from the germline V gene are SEHNR and FQNEAQ (reference sequence). Trimming removed 5 bases at V and 7 bases at J, with 14 bases between. The CDR3 loop spans 13 amino acids. For the CDR3, the DNA is TGTGCCAGCAGCCAGACAATGTCGGCTGGCTACACCTTC. As protein: CASSQTMSAGYTF. The complete variable domain, with remaining parts taken from reference TRBV7-9 and TRBJ1-2, reads DTGVSQNPRHKITKRGQNVTFRCDPISEHNRLYWYRQTLGQGPEFLTYFQNEAQLEKSRLLSDRFSAERPKGSFSTLEIQRTEQGDSAMYLCASSQTMSAGYTFGSGTRLTVV.

The genes are TRBV12-3 or TRBV12-4 and TRBJ1-1, with unresolved D. V lost 3 bases and J 1 base, leaving 3 bases between the germline ends. The CDR3 consists of 12 residues. In DNA, the CDR3 is TGTGCCAGCAGTTTCCAGAACACTGAAGCTTTCTTT. Translating it yields CASSFQNTEAFF.

The chain carries TRBV28 and TRBJ1-5, with 7 bases identical to TRBD1. V shed 2 bases, J shed 1 base, and the junction held 2 bases outside the gene matches. The germline V gene has CDR1 MDHEN and CDR2 SYDVKM. CDR3 size: 15 residues. The CDR3 region is CASSLDRVSNQPQHF. CDR3 DNA: TGTGCCAGCAGTTTAGACAGGGTAAGCAATCAGCCCCAGCATTTT.

The rearrangement links TRBV5-6 to TRBJ1-1; D gene unclear. Germline assignment: CDR1 SGHDT and CDR2 YYEEEE. The CDR3 contains 12 residues. Trimming cost V 2 bases and J 4 bases, with 6 bases left between them. For the CDR3, the DNA is TGTGCCAGCAGCTTTTCGAGCACTGAAGCTTTCTTT. Protein product: CASSFSSTEAFF.

This clone was detected only a few times. This rearrangement joins TRBV30 to TRBJ1-1; no definite D call. The CDR3 totals 13 residues. From germline, CDR1 is GTSNPN and CDR2 SVGIG (reference sequence). V lost 0 bases and J 1 base, leaving 6 bases between the germline ends. CDR3 region: CAWSVLGNTEAFF. The CDR3 DNA sequence: TGTGCCTGGAGTGTACTCGGGAACACTGAAGCTTTCTTT.